The 27 T cell receptor beta chains presented below share a single source sample, sequenced in a study of blood T cells in healthy people across ages. Next came a second PCR, run for about 6 to 12 cycles, which used a sample-barcoded 5' primer along with a J-beta primer mix. In TCRdb, the 5' RACE reads were re-called with MiXCR into one record per CDR3 protein. Among about 1.6 million distinct CDR3 sequences listed, roughly 30% were seen once. The sample comprised blood. The origin of the receptors is a woman in her twenties or thirties in good health.

V usage is TRBV18 and J usage is TRBJ1-4; tentative D call: TRBD1 (5 bases). Trimming pared 5 bases from V and 7 bases from J, leaving 20 bases between. The germline gives CDR1 KGHSH, CDR2 LQKENI. The CDR3 spans 16 residues. CDR3 amino acids: CASSADPGGIVEKLFF. The CDR3 nucleotides read TGTGCCAGCTCAGCCGACCCCGGGGGGATAGTTGAAAAACTGTTTTTT.

This clonotype appeared many times. The rearrangement links TRBV7-7 to TRBJ2-5; tentatively, D is TRBD2 (6 bases). The CDR3 runs to 14 residues. CDR1 SSHAT and CDR2 FNYEAQ come from the germline V gene (reference sequence). Trimming shortened V by 5 bases and J by 4 bases, and 14 bases separated the two germline ends. CDR3 nucleotides: TGTGCCAGCAGCCCCGCCGCGGGGAGAGAGACCCAGTACTTC. As protein: CASSPAAGRETQYF.

The rearrangement links TRBV5-1 to TRBJ2-1; 8 bases match TRBD1. The end of the DNA is better explained by TRBJ2-7, so the J call may be wrong. The CDR3 contains 15 residues. Germline V lookup: CDR1 SGHRS, CDR2 YFSETQ. The CDR3, as DNA: TGCGCCAGCAGCTCTACAGGGGGTGGACAATATGAGCAGTACTTC. This sequence encodes CASSSTGGGQYEQYF.

V usage is TRBV6-6 and J usage is TRBJ1-5, with 9 bases fitting TRBD1. Germline V CDR1 and CDR2: MNHNY, SVGAGI (reference sequence). The junction had 5 bases not matched to a gene; V was cut back by 6 bases and J by 2 bases. CDR3 length: 15 residues. The CDR3 DNA follows: TGTGCCAGCAGCCCGACAGGGGGTGGCAATCAGCCCCAGCATTTT. It translates to CASSPTGGGNQPQHF.

This clonotype was seen only a few times. The rearrangement joins TRBV9 to TRBJ2-7; D perhaps matches TRBD1 (6 bases). The germline V gene has CDR1 SGDLS and CDR2 YYNGEE. Trimming removed 0 bases from V and 7 bases from J, with 14 bases in between. The CDR3 loop spans 14 amino acids. The CDR3 spells CASSVDLGAREQYF. CDR3 in DNA: TGTGCCAGCAGCGTAGATCTGGGGGCGCGTGAGCAGTACTTC.

This chain uses TRBV9 with TRBJ2-3; a weak D match, TRBD2 (7 bases). The V gene's germline CDR1 is SGDLS and CDR2 YYNGEE. Trimming shortened V by 3 bases and J by 0 bases, and 17 bases separated the two germline ends. The CDR3 has 17 residues. CDR3 sequence reads: CASSEEGVSGSTDTQYF. Here the CDR3 DNA reads TGTGCCAGCAGCGAAGAGGGGGTTAGCGGGAGCACAGATACGCAGTATTTT.

This clonotype was seen a few times. V is TRBV20-1 and J is TRBJ1-6, with D tentatively TRBD1 (5 bases). CDR3 length equals 16 residues. Germline-derived CDR1 and CDR2 are DFQATT and SNEGSKA (reference sequence). V lost 0 bases and J 5 bases, leaving 14 bases between the germline ends. For the CDR3, the DNA is TGCAGTGCTAGAGATGTCCAGGGCTTGGATAATTCACCCCTCCACTTT. This translates into CSARDVQGLDNSPLHF.

This clonotype was picked up a small number of times. J is TRBJ2-4 and V is TRBV11-2; the D gene is possibly TRBD2 (6 bases). V lost 1 base to trimming and J lost 10 bases, with 20 bases between them. In germline, CDR1 is SGHAT, CDR2 FQNNGV. This CDR3 contains 16 residues. The CDR3 bases are TGTGCCAGCAGCTTAGGGCGGATCGGGGGACCCCTTATTCAGTACTTC. Its protein product is CASSLGRIGGPLIQYF.

The J gene is TRBJ2-7, the V gene TRBV4-2; 14 bases are shared with TRBD2. The CDR3 has 17 residues. CDR1 is LGHNA, CDR2 YNFKEQ, per germline. With V trimmed by 4 bases and J by 3 bases, 8 bases remained unmatched. CDR3 bases: TGTGCCAGCAGCCTTGGGACTAGCGGGAGTGTTTACTACGAGCAGTACTTC. It encodes CASSLGTSGSVYYEQYF.

The chain combines TRBV7-3 with TRBJ2-1; 9 bases align to TRBD2. The DNA end is more similar to TRBJ2-7, so the J call may be wrong. CDR3 length: 16 amino acids. The germline V gene has CDR1 SGHTA and CDR2 FQGTGA. CDR3 sequence (DNA): TGTGCCAGCAGCTTAATTGGCGGGAGGGCCTACAATGAGCAGTACTTC. It codes for CASSLIGGRAYNEQYF.

The V gene is TRBV9, the J gene TRBJ2-7; the D gene is possibly TRBD1 (6 bases). Germline-derived CDR1 and CDR2 are SGDLS and YYNGEE. The CDR3 has 14 residues. V was pared by 2 bases and J by 2 bases, with 11 bases between. The CDR3: CASSVDGDTYEQYF. The DNA for the CDR3 is TGTGCCAGCAGCGTCGATGGGGACACCTACGAGCAGTACTTC.

There are many counts of this clonotype. The CDR3 region has the DNA TGCAGTGCTGGCGAGGGACCCAACAATGAGCAGTTCTTC. Its protein product is CSAGEGPNNEQFF. This chain joins TRBV20-1 and TRBJ2-1; D possibly matches TRBD1 or TRBD2 (5 bases each). With 5 bases removed from V and 5 bases from J, the gap between germline ends came to 13 bases. Germline V gene data show CDR1 as DFQATT and CDR2 as SNEGSKA (reference sequence). The CDR3 contains 13 residues.

The chain carries TRBV6-5 and TRBJ2-1; 11 nucleotides match TRBD2. The germline V gene has CDR1 MNHEY and CDR2 SVGAGI. The CDR3 loop spans 18 amino acids. Unmatched junction bases numbered 11, after V lost 0 bases and J lost 7 bases. The CDR3 here is CASSYSRLLSGGANEQFF. The CDR3 DNA sequence: TGTGCCAGCAGTTACTCCCGTTTGCTTAGCGGGGGGGCGAATGAGCAGTTCTTC.

The table lists this clonotype with a few counts. The chain links TRBV6-6 to TRBJ2-1, with 9 bases identical to TRBD2. CDR1 is MNHNY and CDR2 is SVGAGI in the germline V gene (reference sequence). The CDR3 covers 15 residues. The V and J ends lost 4 bases and 9 bases, in that order; junction bases with no gene match: 10. In nucleotides, the CDR3 is TGTGCCAGCAGTTCGATAGCGGGAGACGTGATTGAGCAGTTCTTC. As protein: CASSSIAGDVIEQFF.

The J gene is TRBJ1-1, the V gene TRBV20-1; D call uncertain. Germline CDR1 is DFQATT and CDR2 is SNEGSKA (reference sequence). The CDR3 length is 15 residues. V gave up 1 base and J gave up 5 bases, with 17 bases separating them. Here the CDR3 DNA reads TGCAGTGCTAGAGGACTTGGGCTGTCGGAGACTGAAGCTTTCTTT. Translating it yields CSARGLGLSETEAFF.

Comment on this clonotype: This could be a read error, since a much larger clone is one nucleotide away. The rearrangement links TRBV7-3 to TRBJ2-6; tentative D call: TRBD1 (5 bases). Germline lookup yields CDR1 SGHTA and CDR2 FQGTGA. CDR3 size: 14 residues. The CDR3 protein is CASSLNAGANVRTF. CDR3 DNA: TGTGCCAGCAGCTTAAACGCTGGGGCCAACGTCCGGACTTTC. Complete variable domain (other parts from reference TRBV7-3 and TRBJ2-6): GAGVSQTPSNKVTEKGKYVELRCDPISGHTALYWYRQSLGQGPEFLIYFQGTGAADDSGLPNDRFFAVRPEGSVSTLKIQRTERGDSAVYLCASSLNAGANVRTFGAGSRLTVL.

This clonotype was picked up a small number of times. The J gene is TRBJ2-7, the V gene TRBV27; the D gene is possibly TRBD2 (6 bases). CDR3 length: 14 amino acids. CDR1 is MNHEY, CDR2 SMNVEV, per germline (reference sequence). The germline V and J ends were trimmed by 3 bases and 5 bases, with 14 bases remaining between them. CDR3 bases: TGTGCCAGCAGTTTTTCCGGGGGTGCCCACGAGCAGTACTTC. Its protein is CASSFSGGAHEQYF.

In the case of this clonotype: A much larger clone differs by one base, so this may be a read error. The chain has TRBV2 and TRBJ2-6, with D possibly matching TRBD2 (5 bases). The CDR3 length is 14 residues. In germline, CDR1 is SNHLY, CDR2 FYNNEI. Written as DNA, the CDR3 is TGTACCAGCAGTGAGGGCTCTGGGGCCAACGTCCTGACTTTC. Its translation is CTSSEGSGANVLTF. The variable domain in full, completed from reference TRBV2 and TRBJ2-6, reads EPEVTQTPSHQVTQMGQEVILRCVPISNHLYFYWYRQILGQKVEFLVSFYNNEISEKSEIFDDQFSVERPDGSNFTLKIRSTKLEDSAMYFCTSSEGSGANVLTFGAGSRLTVL.

This clonotype came up many times. This sequence joins TRBV4-1 and TRBJ2-7, with 7 bases lining up with TRBD1. The junction had 10 bases not matched to a gene; V was cut back by 3 bases and J by 2 bases. Germline values: CDR1 MGHRA, CDR2 YSYEKL. This CDR3 spans 16 amino acids. CDR3 bases: TGCGCCAGCAGCCAGGCAACCGGGACAGCTACCTACGAGCAGTACTTC. Translation: CASSQATGTATYEQYF.

This clonotype was counted between two and nine times. This chain joins TRBV20-1 and TRBJ2-3; 9 nucleotides agree with TRBD1. The CDR3 runs to 15 residues. Germline CDR1 DFQATT, CDR2 SNEGSKA (reference sequence). J was trimmed by 4 bases and V by 2 bases; bases with no gene match: 7. DNA for the CDR3: TGCAGTGCTAGAAACAGGGGGCGCCGCGCAGATACGCAGTATTTT. It translates to CSARNRGRRADTQYF.

This clonotype was seen more than once but under ten times. CDR3: CASSSTSGSSNNEQFF. CDR3 in DNA: TGTGCCAGCAGCTCGACTAGCGGGAGTAGCAACAATGAGCAGTTCTTC. The rearrangement joins TRBV7-9 to TRBJ2-1; 12 nucleotides agree with TRBD2. The junction had 6 bases not matched to a gene; V was cut back by 4 bases and J by 5 bases. The CDR3 covers 16 residues. CDR1 SEHNR and CDR2 FQNEAQ come from the germline V gene (reference sequence).

The chain couples TRBV28 to TRBJ1-4, with TRBD1 as a possible D gene (5 bases). Germline V gives CDR1 MDHEN, CDR2 SYDVKM. The V gene lost 9 bases and the J gene lost 4 bases, with 12 bases spanning the gap. The CDR3 is 13 amino acids. Here the CDR3 DNA reads TGTGCCAGTCTGCCGGGGGATAATGAAAAACTGTTTTTT. Protein sequence: CASLPGDNEKLFF.

The genes are TRBV20-1 and TRBJ1-1; 7 nucleotides match TRBD1. The CDR3 has 15 amino acids. Trimming took 5 bases from V and 3 from J; bases not matched to a gene: 12. CDR1 and CDR2 (germline): DFQATT, SNEGSKA (reference sequence). CDR3 sequence (DNA): TGCAGTGCTCTTCCCCCGACAGGGTTTGACACTGAAGCTTTCTTT. This gives the protein CSALPPTGFDTEAFF.

This clonotype showed up just a few times. At one end, the junction sequence differs from germline, possibly due to a read error. The V call is TRBV7-8, the J call TRBJ2-1; a possible D gene is TRBD2 (6 bases). This CDR3 spans 15 amino acids. CDR1 SGHVS and CDR2 FQNEAQ come from the germline V gene. The CDR3 is CASSLASGLNNERFF. The CDR3 DNA is TGTGCCAGCAGCTTAGCCAGCGGGCTAAACAATGAGCGGTTCTTC.

The V gene is TRBV7-9, the J gene TRBJ1-1, with D unresolved. V was trimmed by 5 bases and J by 6 bases, leaving 10 bases between them. Germline CDR1 is SEHNR and CDR2 is FQNEAQ (reference sequence). CDR3 length: 12 amino acids. CDR3 sequence (DNA): TGTGCCAGCAGCCCTATAACCGCTGAAGCTTTCTTT. As protein: CASSPITAEAFF.

At least ten counts were recorded for this clonotype. This chain uses TRBV4-1 with TRBJ2-3; tentative D call: TRBD2 (6 bases). Germline lookup yields CDR1 MGHRA and CDR2 YSYEKL. The CDR3 covers 15 residues. V was shortened by 4 bases and J by 5 bases, with 16 bases between the two germline ends. CDR3 loop: CASSPGGTLGDTQYF. CDR3 bases: TGCGCCAGCAGCCCCGGAGGGACTTTGGGAGATACGCAGTATTTT.

The chain combines TRBV7-6 with TRBJ2-3, with D uncertain. V dropped 1 base and J dropped 0 bases, with 8 bases sitting between them. Per germline, CDR1 SGHVS and CDR2 FNYEAQ. This CDR3 is built from 15 residues. The CDR3 reads CASSLVQISTDTQYF. The CDR3 nucleotides read TGTGCCAGCAGCTTAGTACAGATTAGCACAGATACGCAGTATTTT.